Shown below are 17 T cell receptor beta chains from a single sample sequenced in a study of CD8 T cells in ankylosing spondylitis (dated by TCRdb to 2016 to 2017). The library was generated by 5' RACE. Sequencing was carried out with an Illumina HiSeq 2500. In TCRdb, the public reads were trimmed at Q25 with fastp and aligned with MiXCR, with productive beta chains retained. Rows are unified per CDR3 protein, each entry keeping the most common DNA and genes. The sample table contains about 42,000 distinct CDR3 sequences; only one count was recorded for 2.5% to 3% of them. 4% to 5.5% of the sample is taken by the ten largest. Sequenced input: blood, either unsorted or a sorted T cell fraction (not recorded which). Every receptor here comes from a male donor with ankylosing spondylitis or in good health (not recorded which).

Ten or more counts support this clonotype. The V call is TRBV9, the J call TRBJ2-5, with 7 nucleotides matching TRBD1. Per germline, CDR1 SGDLS and CDR2 YYNGEE. The junction had 3 bases not matched to a gene; V was cut back by 2 bases and J by 5 bases. The CDR3 has 13 residues. The chain's CDR3 is CASSVVQGETQYF. The CDR3 DNA sequence: TGTGCCAGCAGCGTGGTACAGGGGGAGACCCAGTACTTC. The full variable domain, rest sourced from reference TRBV9 and TRBJ2-5, is DSGVTQTPKHLITATGQRVTLRCSPRSGDLSVYWYQQSLDQGLQFLIQYYNGEERAKGNILERFSAQQFPDLHSELNLSSLELGDSALYFCASSVVQGETQYFGPGTRLLVL.

This clonotype occurred many times. The chain employs TRBV9 and TRBJ2-7; TRBD2 agrees at 10 bases. V lost 0 bases, J lost 4 bases, and 4 bases stayed unmatched. Germline V gene data show CDR1 as SGDLS and CDR2 as YYNGEE. The CDR3 sequence is 15 residues long. CDR3 in DNA: TGTGCCAGCAGCGTAGGAGCGGGAGGGCCGTACGAGCAGTACTTC. It specifies CASSVGAGGPYEQYF.

This clonotype was detected ten times or more. This chain links TRBV9 with TRBJ1-5; 7 nucleotides align to TRBD1. J was trimmed by 7 bases and V by 5 bases; bases with no gene match: 9. The germline CDR1 and CDR2 sequences are SGDLS and YYNGEE. The CDR3 totals 14 residues. CDR3 nucleotide sequence: TGTGCCAGCAGTGGCGACAGGGAAGGGCAGCCCCAGCATTTT. Translating it yields CASSGDREGQPQHF. The full variable domain, with the rest looked up from reference TRBV9 and TRBJ1-5, is DSGVTQTPKHLITATGQRVTLRCSPRSGDLSVYWYQQSLDQGLQFLIQYYNGEERAKGNILERFSAQQFPDLHSELNLSSLELGDSALYFCASSGDREGQPQHFGDGTRLSIL.

This clonotype occurred many times. This chain links TRBV9 with TRBJ1-3; TRBD1 matches at 10 bases. The germline CDR1 and CDR2 sequences are SGDLS and YYNGEE. J lost 2 bases, V lost 2 bases, and 1 base had no gene match. The length of the CDR3 is 15 residues. CDR3 coding DNA: TGTGCCAGCAGCGTTGGACAGGGGGCTGGAAACACCATATATTTT. Protein: CASSVGQGAGNTIYF.

This clonotype was recorded many times. V usage is TRBV9 and J usage is TRBJ2-7, with TRBD2 identical over 12 bases. CDR1 is SGDLS and CDR2 is YYNGEE in the germline V gene. CDR3 length: 16 residues. V shed 3 bases and J 3 bases; nucleotides not matched to a gene: 7. CDR3 region: CASSGPTSGGYYEQYF. The DNA for the CDR3 is TGTGCCAGCAGCGGCCCGACTAGCGGGGGTTACTACGAGCAGTACTTC.

This clonotype was seen many times. V usage is TRBV9 and J usage is TRBJ2-7; 9 nucleotides agree with TRBD2. The CDR3 has 15 residues. Trimming cost V 4 bases and J 3 bases; bases outside gene matches: 8. In germline, CDR1 is SGDLS, CDR2 YYNGEE. The chain's CDR3 is CASSPGTSRGYEQYF. For the CDR3, the DNA is TGTGCCAGCAGCCCAGGGACTAGCCGGGGCTACGAGCAGTACTTC.

The sample holds many counts of this clonotype. Written as DNA, the CDR3 is TGTGCCAGCAGCAAATCAATAGCGGGACCAGGCGAGCAGTACTTC. The encoded protein is CASSKSIAGPGEQYF. This chain joins TRBV21-1 and TRBJ2-7; TRBD2 was called by the table and not checked on the DNA. TRBV21-1 is designated a pseudogene. The CDR3 extends over 15 amino acids.

The table lists this clonotype with many counts. V usage is TRBV9 and J usage is TRBJ1-4, with 9 bases aligning to TRBD1. The junction had 13 bases not matched to a gene; V was cut back by 4 bases and J by 6 bases. Germline V gives CDR1 SGDLS, CDR2 YYNGEE. This CDR3 contains 17 residues. The CDR3 reads CASSQSTGGLGYEKLFF. CDR3 DNA: TGTGCCAGCAGCCAATCCACAGGGGGCCTTGGGTATGAAAAACTGTTTTTT. The full variable domain, completed using reference TRBV9 and TRBJ1-4, is DSGVTQTPKHLITATGQRVTLRCSPRSGDLSVYWYQQSLDQGLQFLIQYYNGEERAKGNILERFSAQQFPDLHSELNLSSLELGDSALYFCASSQSTGGLGYEKLFFGSGTQLSVL.

The chain combines TRBV9 with TRBJ2-6; D is uncertain. Germline assignment: CDR1 SGDLS and CDR2 YYNGEE. CDR3 length: 14 amino acids. The germline V and J ends were trimmed by 7 bases and 1 base, with 9 bases remaining between them. DNA for the CDR3: TGTGCCAGCTGTCGAGATTCTGGGGCCAACGTCCTGACTTTC. This gives the protein CASCRDSGANVLTF. Supplemented by reference TRBV9 and TRBJ2-6, the full variable domain reads DSGVTQTPKHLITATGQRVTLRCSPRSGDLSVYWYQQSLDQGLQFLIQYYNGEERAKGNILERFSAQQFPDLHSELNLSSLELGDSALYFCASCRDSGANVLTFGAGSRLTVL.

This clonotype was observed at least ten times. The gene calls are TRBV9 and TRBJ1-1; D gene unclear. V shed 0 bases and J shed 0 bases, with 12 bases lying between them. Germline loops: CDR1 SGDLS, CDR2 YYNGEE. This CDR3 is 16 amino acids long. CDR3 in DNA: TGTGCCAGCAGCGTAGAGCGGACTCTTGTGAACACTGAAGCTTTCTTT. Protein sequence: CASSVERTLVNTEAFF.

This clonotype qualifies as medium-sized. The chain employs TRBV9 and TRBJ2-1; 8 nucleotides align to TRBD1. This CDR3 has 19 amino acids. Germline V gene sequence: CDR1 SGDLS, CDR2 YYNGEE. Trimming cost V 4 bases and J 1 base; bases outside gene matches: 16. The CDR3 DNA reads TGTGCCAGCAGCCTCCTAACCGGGACAGGCGCCGATTCCTACAATGAGCAGTTCTTC. Residues: CASSLLTGTGADSYNEQFF. The variable domain in full, completed from reference TRBV9 and TRBJ2-1, reads DSGVTQTPKHLITATGQRVTLRCSPRSGDLSVYWYQQSLDQGLQFLIQYYNGEERAKGNILERFSAQQFPDLHSELNLSSLELGDSALYFCASSLLTGTGADSYNEQFFGPGTRLTVL.

In this sample, this clonotype turned up many times. The rearrangement joins TRBV9 to TRBJ2-1, with 8 nucleotides matching TRBD2. V shed 1 base, J shed 6 bases, and the junction held 3 bases outside the gene matches. From germline, CDR1 is SGDLS and CDR2 YYNGEE. This CDR3 has 14 amino acids. The CDR3 region has the DNA TGTGCCAGCAGCGTAAAGCGGGAGTTCAATGAGCAGTTCTTC. This encodes CASSVKREFNEQFF.

This clonotype has ten or more counts. This chain links TRBV9 with TRBJ2-3; TRBD2 aligns across 9 bases. The germline gives CDR1 SGDLS, CDR2 YYNGEE. This CDR3 region has 15 residues. Losses at the gene ends were 2 bases for V and 2 bases for J; bases not matched to a gene: 3. This chain's CDR3 is CASSVGLAPTDTQYF. CDR3 sequence (DNA): TGTGCCAGCAGCGTGGGACTAGCACCCACAGATACGCAGTATTTT.

This sequence joins TRBV9 and TRBJ2-7; maybe TRBD2 (5 bases). Trimming pared 0 bases from V and 8 bases from J, leaving 21 bases between. Looked up from germline, CDR1 is SGDLS and CDR2 is YYNGEE. The CDR3 is made up of 16 amino acids. Written as DNA, the CDR3 is TGTGCCAGCAGCGTAGAGTTAGCGCAAACCCTTGGGAAGCAGTACTTC. Amino acid sequence: CASSVELAQTLGKQYF.

This clonotype was counted ten times or more. This chain joins TRBV9 and TRBJ1-3, with D perhaps matching TRBD1 (5 bases). Germline CDR1 is SGDLS and CDR2 is YYNGEE. The V end lost 4 bases, the J end lost 3 bases, and 14 bases lay between the germline ends. The CDR3 length is 15 residues. CDR3 nucleotide sequence: TGTGCCAGCAGCACGGGGACGAGAGATGGAAACACCATATATTTT. Translated: CASSTGTRDGNTIYF.

This clonotype was detected ten times or more. The chain uses TRBV9 and TRBJ2-5; 7 bases are shared with TRBD2. Per germline, CDR1 SGDLS and CDR2 YYNGEE. J was trimmed by 3 bases and V by 4 bases; bases with no gene match: 6. CDR3 length equals 14 residues. The CDR3 is CASSPMLAEETQYF. The CDR3 DNA is TGTGCCAGCAGCCCCATGCTAGCGGAAGAGACCCAGTACTTC.

There are many counts of this clonotype. This sequence joins TRBV9 and TRBJ1-1; 8 bases line up with TRBD1. The CDR3 runs 15 residues. Germline lookup yields CDR1 SGDLS and CDR2 YYNGEE. V shed 3 bases, J shed 7 bases, and the junction held 11 bases outside the gene matches. CDR3 amino acids: CASSEGDRLVSEAFF. The DNA for the CDR3 is TGTGCCAGCAGCGAGGGGGACAGGTTGGTCAGTGAAGCTTTCTTT.